These 15 T cell receptor beta chains were sequenced from one sample in a study of blood T cell repertoires in COVID-19. Sequencing was performed with immunoSEQ multiplex PCR; in TCRdb, only in-frame clones are kept and a portion is missing. The table has about 250,000 clones, about 83% seen once. Sequencing was performed on peripheral blood. The receptors were gathered from a man aged 35 to 55 with active or convalescent COVID-19.

The sample holds one count of this clone. This chain joins TRBV7-8 and TRBJ1-2; possible D gene TRBD1, 5 bases. The V gene lost 1 base and the J gene lost 4 bases, with 16 bases spanning the gap. The CDR3 consists of 16 residues. Per the germline V gene, CDR1 is SGHVS and CDR2 is FQNEAQ. CDR3 in DNA: TGTGCCAGCAGCTTAGGCCATACGGGGGGAGGCTATGGCTACACCTTC. This translates into CASSLGHTGGGYGYTF.

CDR3 sequence reads: CASKPGGPGEQYF. DNA for the CDR3: TGTGCCAGCAAGCCGGGAGGGCCGGGCGAGCAGTACTTC. The chain uses TRBV6-5 and TRBJ2-7; 8 positions agree with TRBD2. CDR1 is MNHEY, CDR2 SVGAGI, per germline. The CDR3 length is 13 residues. Losses at the gene ends were 7 bases for V and 6 bases for J; bases not matched to a gene: 8.

J is TRBJ1-6 and V is TRBV9; possible D gene TRBD1, 6 bases. V was cut by 0 bases and J by 9 bases, with 19 bases left in between. Germline V gene sequence: CDR1 SGDLS, CDR2 YYNGEE. The CDR3 has 17 residues. The CDR3 nucleotides are TGTGCCAGCAGCGTAGAGACAGGACCCACCGGGGCTTCACCCCTCCACTTT. Its protein is CASSVETGPTGASPLHF.

The rearrangement uses TRBV5-8 and TRBJ2-3; the match to TRBD2 covers 9 bases. This CDR3 region has 18 residues. V lost 3 bases and J lost 7; bases outside the gene matches: 18. The germline V gene encodes CDR1 SGHTS and CDR2 YDEGEE. This CDR3 reads CASSSGLFLVAGEYTQYF. The DNA for the CDR3 is TGTGCCAGCAGCTCGGGGCTTTTTCTGGTAGCGGGAGAATATACGCAGTATTTT.

The chain combines TRBV5-8 with TRBJ2-2, with D maybe TRBD1 (6 bases). The CDR3 runs 16 residues. V was clipped by 1 base and J by 0 bases, with 10 bases between them. From germline, CDR1 is SGHTS and CDR2 YDEGEE. CDR3: CASSLRRTANTGELFF. The CDR3 nucleotides are TGTGCCAGCAGCTTGCGAAGGACAGCGAACACCGGGGAGCTGTTTTTT.

This clone was picked up one time. The V gene is TRBV27, the J gene TRBJ2-3; D call uncertain. CDR1 MNHEY and CDR2 SMNVEV come from the germline V gene (reference sequence). The V and J ends lost 3 bases and 0 bases respectively, with 4 bases between them. The CDR3 consists of 13 residues. CDR3 residues: CASSFLSTDTQYF. CDR3 nucleotides: TGTGCCAGCAGTTTCCTCAGCACAGATACGCAGTATTTT.

This sequence joins TRBV10-3 and TRBJ2-1, with 10 bases identical to TRBD1. Losses at the gene ends were 6 bases for V and 11 bases for J; bases not matched to a gene: 19. From germline, CDR1 is ENHRY and CDR2 SYGVKD. The CDR3 contains 17 residues. The CDR3 DNA reads TGTGCCATCAGCCCACAATCATCAGGGACAGGGGCCTACCAGCAGTTCTTC. Translation: CAISPQSSGTGAYQQFF.

The rearrangement uses TRBV18 and TRBJ1-5, with D tentatively TRBD1 (6 bases). The CDR3 has 15 residues. Trimming cost V 4 bases and J 1 base, with 11 bases left between them. Germline CDR1 and CDR2: KGHSH and LQKENI. CDR3 sequence: CASSRSGASNQPQHF. The CDR3 nucleotides are TGTGCCAGCTCACGGTCAGGGGCCAGCAATCAGCCCCAGCATTTT.

This chain connects TRBV10-2 to TRBJ2-1; 9 bases are shared with TRBD2. This CDR3 region has 17 residues. Per germline, CDR1 WSHSY and CDR2 SAAADI. With V trimmed by 4 bases and J by 4 bases, 11 bases remained unmatched. DNA for the CDR3: TGCGCCAGCAGTGCTCCGACTAGCGGTATGGGATACAATGAGCAGTTCTTC. Its protein product is CASSAPTSGMGYNEQFF.

V gene TRBV6-5 combines with J gene TRBJ1-4; no definite D call. Germline V gives CDR1 MNHEY, CDR2 SVGAGI. Trimming shortened V by 8 bases and J by 6 bases, and 4 bases separated the two germline ends. The CDR3 runs 10 residues. CDR3 loop: CASHYEKLFF. The CDR3, as DNA: TGTGCCAGCCATTATGAAAAACTGTTTTTT.

This chain connects TRBV2 to TRBJ2-5; D might be TRBD1 (6 bases). Trimming removed 7 bases from V and 5 bases from J, with 29 bases in between. This CDR3 comprises 18 residues. In germline, CDR1 is SNHLY, CDR2 FYNNEI. CDR3 amino acids: CASKRGKDSRLLTETQYF. CDR3 sequence (DNA): TGTGCCAGCAAAAGAGGGAAGGACAGCCGACTGCTGACGGAGACCCAGTACTTC.

This clone showed up just a few times. V gene TRBV10-3 combines with J gene TRBJ2-7; possibly TRBD1 for D (6 bases). From germline, CDR1 is ENHRY and CDR2 SYGVKD. V was cut by 10 bases and J by 3 bases, with 19 bases left in between. This CDR3 contains 14 residues. The DNA for the CDR3 is TGTGCCACGCTAGACGGACAGACGGGCTACGAGCAGTACTTC. Translated: CATLDGQTGYEQYF.

For this clone: Other DNA sequences in this sample translate to the same CDR3. This chain joins TRBV18 and TRBJ2-5, with D possibly matching TRBD1 (6 bases). The CDR3 spans 13 residues. Per the germline V gene, CDR1 is KGHSH and CDR2 is LQKENI. The germline V and J ends were trimmed by 1 base and 5 bases, with 8 bases remaining between them. CDR3 residues: CASSPRQGETQYF. The DNA of the CDR3 is TGTGCCAGCTCACCACGGCAGGGGGAGACCCAGTACTTC. The full variable domain, with the rest looked up from reference TRBV18 and TRBJ2-5, is NAGVMQNPRHLVRRRGQEARLRCSPMKGHSHVYWYRQLPEEGLKFMVYLQKENIIDESGMPKERFSAEFPKEGPSILRIQQVVRGDSAAYFCASSPRQGETQYFGPGTRLLVL.

The V gene is TRBV7-2, the J gene TRBJ2-7; 7 nucleotides align to TRBD2. The CDR3 loop spans 14 amino acids. From germline, CDR1 is SGHTA and CDR2 FQGNSA. The J segment lost 2 bases and the V segment lost 5 bases, leaving 6 bases of the junction unmatched. The CDR3 DNA follows: TGTGCCAGCAGCCCATCTAGCGGTACCTACGAGCAGTACTTC. Encoded protein: CASSPSSGTYEQYF.

This clone was recorded a few times. This rearrangement joins TRBV7-8 to TRBJ1-6; a possible D gene is TRBD1 (6 bases). Looked up from germline, CDR1 is SGHVS and CDR2 is FQNEAQ. V was shortened by 1 base and J by 10 bases, with 17 bases between the two germline ends. The CDR3 runs 16 residues. CDR3 sequence: CASSLGGRAGASPLHF. In nucleotides, the CDR3 is TGTGCCAGCAGCTTAGGAGGCAGGGCAGGGGCGTCACCCCTCCACTTT.